This TCR beta chain originates from a study of glioma-infiltrating T cells after dendritic cell vaccination. Time point given: after dendritic cell vaccination, including at tumor progression/relapse. V shed 4 bases and J shed 0 bases, with 25 bases lying between them. Per the germline V gene, CDR1 is SGHDN and CDR2 is FVKESK. This CDR3 has 20 amino acids. Here immunoSEQ multiplex PCR was the method, and the copy in TCRdb shows in-frame clones only, minus some. The table records fewer than 11,000 clones, approximately 77% of them present only once. This sample comprised blood, obtained after dendritic cell vaccination. This sequence joins TRBV14 and TRBJ2-1; a possible D gene is TRBD2 (7 bases). The clonotype originates from a human donor with glioblastoma. CDR3 protein: CASSLKGGAWWGGSYNEQFF. Written as DNA, the CDR3 is TGTGCCAGCAGCCTTAAGGGGGGGGCGTGGTGGGGGGGCTCCTACAATGAGCAGTTCTTC.